This T cell receptor beta chain was captured in a study of T cells in Graves' hyperthyroidism and ophthalmopathy (dated by TCRdb to between 2018 and 2021). Concerning the study at large: To identify TCR V-J signatures that set the groups apart, the researchers used a discovery cohort of roughly 100 patients, made up of roughly 45 with Graves' ophthalmopathy and about 59 with stable Graves' hyperthyroidism. Prospective prediction of ophthalmopathy was tested in an independent validation cohort consisting of 18 hyperthyroidism patients and 17 patients who later progressed to ophthalmopathy. For training and testing, the 80 to 100 patients in the discovery cohort were randomly divided in a 7:3 ratio. Thyroid tissue and blood T-cell repertoires from about 6 Graves' hyperthyroidism patients were also compared in the study. Following sampling, methimazole starting at 30 mg daily was given to hyperthyroidism patients, and high-dose intravenous methylprednisolone was given to ophthalmopathy patients. According to the paper, TCR Vbeta CDR3 sequencing was carried out on some 140 peripheral blood samples, which came from approximately 41 ophthalmopathy, around 75 hyperthyroidism and about 17 progressor patients. Findings and caveats that apply to the study as a whole: In validation, the model predicted progression to ophthalmopathy a median of around 6.5 months before onset, with over 60% sensitivity and about 72% specificity. Most expanded thyroid clonotypes (frequency above 0.001) were also detected in blood, suggesting blood repertoires may reflect thyroid immune responses. No statistical method was used to set the sample size in advance, and investigators knew the group allocation. Ophthalmopathy was separated from stable hyperthyroidism by a 13 V-J signature model, with about 86% sensitivity and approximately 81% specificity obtained in cross-validation and 80%/75% obtained in testing.

TCR beta CDR3 regions were amplified from RNA transcripts. A first-round RT-PCR of the TCR CDR3 used the HTBI primer set with the Qiagen OneStep RT-PCR kit. Libraries were constructed in a second round of multiplex PCR, after which size selection and purification were carried out. Libraries were sequenced paired-end with 100 bp reads on an Illumina HiSeq2000. Turning to the authors' computational methods: SOAPnuke was used to process the raw data, with reads discarded if the reads contained adapters or uncalled bases, had a mean Phred below 15, or lacked an exact constant-primer or identifier match. High-quality paired reads were merged with COPE v1.2.5, and unique nucleotide sequences were defined as clonotypes. MiTCR v1.1 was used to align clonotypes to the IMGT TRBV, TRBD and TRBJ reference segments. Analysis was restricted to V-J combinations with a frequency above 0.0001, which covered 99.2% of repertoires. The TCS score was defined as the ratio of F50 (clonal expansion) to E x V (chaos), calculated using BLOSUM62-based TCRdist between CDR3 peptides within each V-J. Welch's t-statistics and random forest reduced just over 500 V-J features to roughly 13, which were used in a naive Bayes classifier (R e1071). The public reads were quality trimmed at Q25 with fastp and then assembled into clones with MiXCR by TCRdb, keeping productive beta chains. Every CDR3 protein is listed once, alongside the most common genes and DNA of its rows. For this entry, the V and J calls and clone size follow TCRdb and not the study's own pipeline. The sample data list about 540,000 distinct CDR3 sequences, and approximately 44% of these were observed just once. Roughly 8.2% of the sample comes from the top ten.

This clonotype occurred many times. Its antigen is currently not known. The record has no base qualities; no much larger clone is one base away. Between the V and J ends, shortened by 2 bases and 6 bases respectively, the junction contains 11 bases. Spanning cysteine to phenylalanine, the CDR3 consists of 13 amino acids. The CDR3 DNA has 39 bases and is translated from base 1. CDR1 and CDR2 are drawn from the germline V gene: SGDLS, YYNGEE. Stable Graves' hyperthyroidism was defined as the absence of progression to ophthalmopathy over 18 months of follow-up. Hyperthyroidism patients were newly diagnosed, with disease duration under 2 months, and aged 18 to 65 years. The study excluded patients with uncontrolled infections, other autoimmune diseases, pregnancy or lactation. Diagnoses were based on clinical symptoms, serum thyroxine and TRAb, thyroid ultrasound and orbital computed tomography. Total RNA was extracted using Trizol reagent, and RNA quality was assessed on an Agilent 2100 Bioanalyzer.

The chain joins TRBV9 to TRBJ1-2; the D region possibly corresponds to TRBD1 (5 bases align). The receptor was derived from a woman aged 18-30 years with Graves' hyperthyroidism. Donor details come from another sample of the same person, matched by shared clones. Input material: peripheral blood or thyroid tissue (not recorded which). The encoded CDR3 is CASSVGRADGYTF. At the DNA level, the sequence is TGTGCCAGCAGCGTTGGCAGGGCGGATGGCTACACCTTC.